The 16 T cell receptor beta chains reported below all come from one sample, sequenced in a study of control samples from healthy donors and cancer patients. Sequencing was performed with immunoSEQ multiplex PCR; in TCRdb, only in-frame clones are kept and a portion is missing. The sample has 150,000 to 200,000 clones; about 92% are singletons. What was sequenced was blood. These receptors came from a man between 25 and 39 years old in good health.

The V and J genes are TRBV7-5 and TRBJ2-2; TRBD1 is the table's D call, not checked against the DNA. TRBV7-5 is classified as a pseudogene. The CDR3 is 15 amino acids. Here the CDR3 reads CASIGAVWGTGELFF. In nucleotides, the CDR3 is TGTGCCTCGATAGGGGCAGTCTGGGGCACCGGGGAGCTGTTTTTT.

This clone was seen a few times. The CDR3 coding sequence is TGTGCCAGCAGTGAAGTGGGGGGGGGCCTGTATGGCTACACCTTC. Translated: CASSEVGGGLYGYTF. This chain joins TRBV6-1 and TRBJ1-2; weak D call: TRBD1 (6 bases). CDR1 is MNHNS and CDR2 is SASEGT in the germline V gene. V was pared by 1 base and J by 5 bases, with 14 bases between. The CDR3 covers 15 residues.

This sequence joins TRBV7-2 and TRBJ1-1; 7 nucleotides match TRBD1. Germline lookup yields CDR1 SGHTA and CDR2 FQGNSA. J gave up 0 bases and V 4 bases, and 8 bases lay outside the gene matches. CDR3 size: 16 residues. The CDR3 region is CASSYDSTGMNTEAFF. The CDR3 DNA is TGTGCCAGCAGCTATGATTCGACAGGGATGAACACTGAAGCTTTCTTT.

This sequence joins TRBV4-1 and TRBJ2-1, with D maybe TRBD2 (6 bases). V was trimmed by 2 bases and J by 15 bases, leaving 20 bases between them. The CDR3 spans 14 residues. Germline V gene lookup returns CDR1 MGHRA and CDR2 YSYEKL. The CDR3 nucleotides are TGCGCCAGCAGCCAAACCGCCGCGGGGTCTAGCCGGTTCTTC. This translates into CASSQTAAGSSRFF.

The genes are TRBV28 and TRBJ2-7, with 11 nucleotides matching TRBD1. After removal of 6 bases from V and 3 bases from J, the junction contained 7 bases not matched to a gene. Germline V gene data show CDR1 as MDHEN and CDR2 as SYDVKM. This CDR3 contains 15 residues. In nucleotides, the CDR3 is TGTGCCAGCAGCCTCCTGGGACAGGGGGACTACGAGCAGTACTTC. Amino acid sequence: CASSLLGQGDYEQYF.

DNA for the CDR3: TGTGCCAGCAGCTCGGGGAGGACAGGGTATGCCGGGGAGCTGTTTTTT. Encoded protein: CASSSGRTGYAGELFF. The gene calls are TRBV7-9 and TRBJ2-2; 8 nucleotides match TRBD1. The CDR3 is 16 residues long. With V trimmed by 4 bases and J by 6 bases, 10 bases remained unmatched. The germline gives CDR1 SEHNR, CDR2 FQNEAQ (reference sequence).

V and J are TRBV28 and TRBJ2-7; D is ambiguous. Germline CDR1 and CDR2: MDHEN and SYDVKM. V lost 7 bases and J 2 bases, leaving 15 bases between the germline ends. This CDR3 contains 14 residues. The CDR3 DNA sequence: TGTGCCAGCACCCCGTCAGGCATCACCTACGAGCAGTACTTC. This gives the protein CASTPSGITYEQYF.

CDR3 sequence (DNA): TGCAGCGTTGTTGACAGGTCGAGCTCCTACGAGCAGTACTTC. Residues: CSVVDRSSSYEQYF. J is TRBJ2-7 and V is TRBV29-1; D may be TRBD1 (6 bases). Between the trimmed V and J ends, which lost 4 bases and 0 bases, there was a span of 13 bases. Germline V CDR1 and CDR2: SQVTM, ANQGSEA. This CDR3 has 14 amino acids.

J is TRBJ2-5 and V is TRBV2; TRBD2 aligns across 14 bases. Germline V gene sequence: CDR1 SNHLY, CDR2 FYNNEI. This CDR3 region has 14 residues. The V segment lost 4 bases and the J segment 5 bases; nucleotides outside the gene matches: 0. This CDR3 is CASSGTSGRETQYF. In DNA, the CDR3 is TGTGCCAGCAGTGGGACTAGCGGGAGGGAGACCCAGTACTTC. Based on the CDR3 plus reference TRBV2 and TRBJ2-5, the full variable domain is EPEVTQTPSHQVTQMGQEVILRCVPISNHLYFYWYRQILGQKVEFLVSFYNNEISEKSEIFDDQFSVERPDGSNFTLKIRSTKLEDSAMYFCASSGTSGRETQYFGPGTRLLVL.

The chain couples TRBV7-2 to TRBJ1-2; 9 bases agree with TRBD1. Germline lookup yields CDR1 SGHTA and CDR2 FQGNSA. There are 15 residues in the CDR3. Trimming cost V 2 bases and J 5 bases; bases outside gene matches: 6. The CDR3 sequence is CASSLSRTGEYGYTF. In nucleotides, the CDR3 is TGTGCCAGCAGCTTATCCAGGACAGGGGAATATGGCTACACCTTC.

This chain links TRBV28 with TRBJ1-4, with D unclear. Germline loops: CDR1 MDHEN, CDR2 SYDVKM. The CDR3 covers 15 residues. Trimming cost V 2 bases and J 2 bases, with 9 bases left between them. The CDR3 sequence: CASSLRVQTNEKLFF. In nucleotides, the CDR3 is TGTGCCAGCAGTTTAAGAGTACAGACTAATGAAAAACTGTTTTTT.

The V gene is TRBV6-6, the J gene TRBJ2-7, with a possible D match to TRBD2 (6 bases). V dropped 2 bases and J dropped 3 bases, with 11 bases sitting between them. This CDR3 has 14 residues. Germline CDR1 MNHNY, CDR2 SVGAGI (reference sequence). Written as DNA, the CDR3 is TGTGCCAGCAGTTACCCGGGACTGGACTACGAGCAGTACTTC. Translation gives CASSYPGLDYEQYF.

This clone was seen just once. This chain links TRBV6-5 with TRBJ2-7; 10 nucleotides align to TRBD1. Germline CDR1 and CDR2: MNHEY and SVGAGI. V was pared by 6 bases and J by 6 bases, with 11 bases of the junction left unmatched. CDR3 length equals 15 residues. CDR3 residues: CASRGAGTGVFEQYF. In DNA form, the CDR3 reads TGTGCCAGCAGGGGCGCCGGGACAGGGGTTTTCGAGCAGTACTTC.

The gene calls are TRBV7-2 and TRBJ2-6; a weak D match, TRBD1 (5 bases). V was pared by 6 bases and J by 2 bases, with 11 bases between. This CDR3 is 15 amino acids long. Germline CDR1 SGHTA, CDR2 FQGNSA. The CDR3 DNA follows: TGTGCCAGCAGGGGGCGCTTCCCTGGGGCCAACGTCCTGACTTTC. This translates into CASRGRFPGANVLTF.

This clone was picked up one time. The chain carries TRBV12-3 or TRBV12-4 and TRBJ2-4; the match to TRBD2 covers 7 bases. This CDR3 region has 13 residues. The V and J ends lost 6 bases and 15 bases, in that order; junction bases with no gene match: 14. The CDR3, as DNA: TGTGCCAGCAGCCACGGCGTGGGGAGGGACCCGTACTTC. Amino acids: CASSHGVGRDPYF.

V and J are TRBV7-2 and TRBJ1-2; 7 nucleotides line up with TRBD1. This CDR3 has 15 residues. Per the germline V gene, CDR1 is SGHTA and CDR2 is FQGNSA. J lost 2 bases, V lost 5 bases, and 8 bases had no gene match. Here the CDR3 DNA reads TGTGCCAGCAGCCCCCGGACAGGACCGAACTATGGCTACACCTTC. Protein: CASSPRTGPNYGYTF.